Each of the 29 T cell receptor beta chains below was sequenced from the same sample in a study of blood T cell repertoires in COVID-19. Measured with immunoSEQ multiplex PCR; TCRdb has only the in-frame clones, and not every one. The table has about 110,000 clones, about two thirds seen once. Sequencing was done on a sample of peripheral blood. These receptors originate from a woman aged 40 to 50 with acute or convalescent COVID-19.

The chain recombines TRBV11-2 with TRBJ2-7; possibly TRBD2 for D (5 bases). CDR3 size: 15 residues. Germline CDR1 and CDR2: SGHAT and FQNNGV. V was pared by 1 base and J by 5 bases, with 15 bases between. CDR3 in DNA: TGTGCCAGCAGCTTAGGGCGGGCAGCTCCCAACGAGCAGTACTTC. Protein: CASSLGRAAPNEQYF.

The table lists this clone with a few counts. The rearrangement uses TRBV10-2 and TRBJ1-1, with D uncertain. This CDR3 spans 14 amino acids. Trimming pared 6 bases from V and 4 bases from J, leaving 15 bases between. Germline CDR1 is WSHSY and CDR2 is SAAADI. The CDR3 region has the DNA TGCGCCAGCAGGTCGGGGATGAGGTTCACTGAAGCTTTCTTT. This gives the protein CASRSGMRFTEAFF.

The genes are TRBV29-1 and TRBJ2-7, with a possible D match to TRBD1 (6 bases). Trimming removed 7 bases from V and 0 bases from J, with 13 bases in between. Germline V gene data show CDR1 as SQVTM and CDR2 as ANQGSEA. The CDR3 totals 13 residues. This CDR3 is CSAKQGHSYEQYF. Written as DNA, the CDR3 is TGCAGCGCGAAACAGGGCCACTCCTACGAGCAGTACTTC.

This clone has just a few counts. V is TRBV5-1 and J is TRBJ1-4, with D perhaps TRBD1 (6 bases). Trimming pared 0 bases from V and 4 bases from J, leaving 13 bases between. Germline CDR1 is SGHRS and CDR2 is YFSETQ. CDR3 length: 16 residues. The CDR3 DNA reads as TGCGCCAGCAGCTTGGGCGGATTACAGGGTAATGAAAAACTGTTTTTT. Translated: CASSLGGLQGNEKLFF.

This chain connects TRBV4-1 to TRBJ2-1; no reliable D call. Germline V gives CDR1 MGHRA, CDR2 YSYEKL. The ends were cut back, 0 bases at V and 0 bases at J, with 6 bases in the middle. CDR3 length: 15 residues. CDR3 in amino acids: CASSQDSGSYNEQFF. The CDR3 DNA reads as TGCGCCAGCAGCCAAGATTCGGGCTCCTACAATGAGCAGTTCTTC.

J is TRBJ1-6 and V is TRBV7-8; TRBD1 might be the D (6 bases). With 3 bases removed from V and 5 bases from J, the gap between germline ends came to 20 bases. The germline V gene has CDR1 SGHVS and CDR2 FQNEAQ. This CDR3 spans 18 amino acids. The CDR3 region has the DNA TGTGCCAGCAGCTTCGTGGGGGGGGCGATGGGTAATAATTCACCCCTCCACTTT. Encoded protein: CASSFVGGAMGNNSPLHF. Supplemented by reference TRBV7-8 and TRBJ1-6, the full variable domain reads GAGVSQSPRYKVAKRGQDVALRCDPISGHVSLFWYQQALGQGPEFLTYFQNEAQLDKSGLPSDRFFAERPEGSVSTLKIQRTQQEDSAVYLCASSFVGGAMGNNSPLHFGNGTRLTVT.

Worth noting for this clone: A much larger clone lies a single base off, so this may be a read error. This rearrangement joins TRBV15 to TRBJ1-3; D unresolved. V was cut by 5 bases and J by 1 base, with 3 bases left in between. The V gene's germline CDR1 is LNHNV and CDR2 YYDKDF (reference sequence). The CDR3 has 12 amino acids. CDR3 nucleotide sequence: TGTGCCACCAGCCCTTCTGGAAACACCATATATTTT. As protein: CATSPSGNTIYF.

The V call is TRBV11-1, the J call TRBJ2-7; the D is unclear. The CDR3 has 15 amino acids. The V end was cut by 3 bases, the J end by 2 bases, with 14 bases between. Germline lookup yields CDR1 SGHAT and CDR2 FQDESV (reference sequence). The CDR3 nucleotides read TGTGCCAGCAGCTTTAGCTCTGAAGAGACCTACGAGCAGTACTTC. It yields the protein CASSFSSEETYEQYF.

This clone was observed at least ten times. V is TRBV11-2 and J is TRBJ2-5, with TRBD1 matching over 8 bases. Losses at the gene ends were 5 bases for V and 6 bases for J; bases not matched to a gene: 5. The germline V gene encodes CDR1 SGHAT and CDR2 FQNNGV. The CDR3 totals 13 residues. CDR3 coding DNA: TGTGCCAGCAGCCCAGGGACAGGCCAGACCCAGTACTTC. It yields the protein CASSPGTGQTQYF.

This chain uses TRBV5-4 with TRBJ1-6, with 9 bases identical to TRBD1. The CDR3 contains 20 residues. V shed 0 bases, J shed 0 bases, and the junction held 10 bases outside the gene matches. Germline values: CDR1 SGHNT, CDR2 YYREEE (reference sequence). CDR3 region: CASSLAGTGPFSSYNSPLHF. Written as DNA, the CDR3 is TGTGCCAGCAGCTTGGCCGGGACAGGGCCCTTTAGCTCCTATAATTCACCCCTCCACTTT.

The J gene is TRBJ1-5, the V gene TRBV30, with 8 positions matching TRBD1. The CDR3 runs to 14 residues. Unmatched junction bases numbered 9, after V lost 5 bases and J lost 6 bases. Germline V gives CDR1 GTSNPN, CDR2 SVGIG (reference sequence). CDR3 region: CAWGDRGAGQPQHF. The DNA of the CDR3 is TGTGCCTGGGGTGACAGGGGAGCGGGTCAGCCCCAGCATTTT.

CDR3 in amino acids: CASSYTGLAGGLNEQFF. The CDR3 DNA reads as TGTGCCAGCAGCTACACTGGACTAGCGGGGGGGCTTAATGAGCAGTTCTTC. The genes are TRBV7-2 and TRBJ2-1; 15 bases agree with TRBD2. Germline V lookup: CDR1 SGHTA, CDR2 FQGNSA. The CDR3 contains 17 residues. The trim removed 4 bases at V and 7 bases at J, leaving 8 bases unmatched.

This chain joins TRBV24-1 and TRBJ2-7; 9 bases map to TRBD2. Looked up from germline, CDR1 is KGHDR and CDR2 is SFDVKD. The V segment lost 4 bases and the J segment 5 bases; nucleotides outside the gene matches: 5. This CDR3 contains 14 residues. The CDR3 bases are TGTGCCACCAGTGAGGGGACTAGCTGGAACGAGCAGTACTTC. This sequence encodes CATSEGTSWNEQYF.

This chain connects TRBV24-1 to TRBJ1-2; 8 positions agree with TRBD1. V was clipped by 4 bases and J by 3 bases; unmatched bases: 12. The CDR3 covers 17 residues. From germline, CDR1 is KGHDR and CDR2 SFDVKD. CDR3 region: CATSDPSDRGRDYGYTF. In DNA, the CDR3 is TGTGCCACCAGTGACCCATCAGACAGGGGACGGGACTATGGCTACACCTTC.

The chain joins TRBV5-1 to TRBJ2-1; 8 bases agree with TRBD1. The germline V gene has CDR1 SGHRS and CDR2 YFSETQ. CDR3 length: 16 amino acids. V lost 2 bases, J lost 10 bases, and 14 bases stayed unmatched. This CDR3 reads CASSLAGGAGQAEQFF. Here the CDR3 DNA reads TGCGCCAGCAGCTTAGCAGGGGGCGCAGGACAAGCCGAGCAGTTCTTC.

This clone was counted a single time. This chain uses TRBV19 with TRBJ1-2, with a weak D call TRBD1 (6 bases). The V and J ends lost 7 bases and 4 bases respectively, with 13 bases between them. The V gene's germline CDR1 is LNHDA and CDR2 SQIVND (reference sequence). The CDR3 consists of 13 residues. The CDR3 DNA is TGTGCCAGTAACCTCAGGGGCTCCTATGGCTACACCTTC. This sequence encodes CASNLRGSYGYTF.

V gene TRBV7-2 combines with J gene TRBJ2-5; 8 bases line up with TRBD2. CDR3 size: 15 residues. V lost 3 bases, J lost 5 bases, and 8 bases stayed unmatched. Germline values: CDR1 SGHTA, CDR2 FQGNSA. This chain's CDR3 is CASSLNGGVKETQYF. The CDR3 DNA follows: TGTGCCAGCAGCTTGAACGGGGGGGTTAAGGAGACCCAGTACTTC.

Only a few counts were recorded for this clone. This chain uses TRBV5-1 with TRBJ1-5; tentatively, D is TRBD1 (5 bases). CDR1 and CDR2 (germline): SGHRS, YFSETQ. Trimming shortened V by 2 bases and J by 6 bases, and 12 bases separated the two germline ends. The CDR3 is 14 amino acids. The CDR3 DNA sequence: TGCGCCAGCAGCTTAGGAGGGGAACTTCAGCCCCAGCATTTT. It specifies CASSLGGELQPQHF.

This clone was detected once. This rearrangement joins TRBV23-1 to TRBJ2-1, with D perhaps matching TRBD1 (6 bases). TRBV23-1 falls under the ORF class, with uncertain function. V was pared by 4 bases and J by 5 bases, with 21 bases between. The CDR3 runs 17 residues. In DNA form, the CDR3 reads TGCGCCAGCAGTCGACTACCCAACAGGGACCGAAACAATGAGCAGTTCTTC. Translation: CASSRLPNRDRNNEQFF.

This chain connects TRBV12-3 or TRBV12-4 to TRBJ2-5; no definite D call. Trimming cost V 5 bases and J 5 bases, with 12 bases left between them. This CDR3 is built from 13 residues. DNA for the CDR3: TGTGCCAGCAGTCCCGACGGGTTTGAGACCCAGTACTTC. It is translated as CASSPDGFETQYF.

The table lists this clone with a few counts. The chain is built from TRBV5-1 and TRBJ1-5; tentatively, D is TRBD1 (6 bases). V was trimmed by 4 bases and J by 6 bases, leaving 20 bases between them. The CDR3 spans 16 residues. Looked up from germline, CDR1 is SGHRS and CDR2 is YFSETQ. The CDR3, as DNA: TGCGCCAGCAGCCCCCTCGGGGGGGGCGGATCTCAGCCCCAGCATTTT. Protein sequence: CASSPLGGGGSQPQHF.

V usage is TRBV7-6 and J usage is TRBJ2-2, with D tentatively TRBD1 (6 bases). CDR3 length: 17 amino acids. Germline assignment: CDR1 SGHVS and CDR2 FNYEAQ. Trimming cost V 1 base and J 6 bases, with 18 bases left between them. CDR3 residues: CASSLGGTLQGAGELFF. CDR3 DNA: TGTGCCAGCAGCTTAGGGGGGACCTTACAGGGTGCCGGGGAGCTGTTTTTT.

This clone came up a few times. The CDR3 coding sequence is TGCGCCAGCAGCTTGGACGGACAGGGTTTACAGACCCAGTACTTC. Its protein product is CASSLDGQGLQTQYF. The chain joins TRBV5-1 to TRBJ2-5; 8 positions agree with TRBD1. V trimming: 0 bases; J trimming: 6 bases; junction bases outside the gene matches: 7. This CDR3 comprises 15 residues. The V gene's germline CDR1 is SGHRS and CDR2 YFSETQ.

The rearrangement joins TRBV7-8 to TRBJ2-7; a possible D gene is TRBD2 (6 bases). Germline-derived CDR1 and CDR2 are SGHVS and FQNEAQ. Trimming shortened V by 5 bases and J by 3 bases, and 17 bases separated the two germline ends. The CDR3 contains 15 residues. The CDR3 DNA sequence: TGTGCCAGCAGCAGCCGGGACTCACCCATCTACGAGCAGTACTTC. The encoded protein is CASSSRDSPIYEQYF. Based on the CDR3 plus reference TRBV7-8 and TRBJ2-7, the full variable domain is GAGVSQSPRYKVAKRGQDVALRCDPISGHVSLFWYQQALGQGPEFLTYFQNEAQLDKSGLPSDRFFAERPEGSVSTLKIQRTQQEDSAVYLCASSSRDSPIYEQYFGPGTRLTVT.

The chain has TRBV28 and TRBJ1-1, with no clear D. The germline V gene has CDR1 MDHEN and CDR2 SYDVKM. The V gene lost 4 bases and the J gene lost 4 bases, with 16 bases spanning the gap. This CDR3 spans 15 amino acids. CDR3 amino acids: CASSSPVGLRTEAFF. The CDR3 region has the DNA TGTGCCAGCAGTTCCCCCGTTGGCTTACGCACTGAAGCTTTCTTT. Full variable domain (missing parts from reference TRBV28 and TRBJ1-1): DVKVTQSSRYLVKRTGEKVFLECVQDMDHENMFWYRQDPGLGLRLIYFSYDVKMKEKGDIPEGYSVSREKKERFSLILESASTNQTSMYLCASSSPVGLRTEAFFGQGTRLTVV.

The gene calls are TRBV28 and TRBJ1-4, with TRBD1 matching 9 bases. J lost 5 bases, V lost 4 bases, and 11 bases had no gene match. This CDR3 has 17 amino acids. The germline V gene has CDR1 MDHEN and CDR2 SYDVKM. This chain's CDR3 is CASSSAPGTGYNEKLFF. CDR3 DNA: TGTGCCAGCAGTTCGGCGCCTGGGACAGGGTACAATGAAAAACTGTTTTTT.

The V call is TRBV10-3, the J call TRBJ2-5; D perhaps matches TRBD2 (5 bases). Trimming took off 3 bases at V and 5 bases at J, with 16 bases between the two ends. There are 15 residues in the CDR3. CDR1 and CDR2 (germline): ENHRY, SYGVKD. The CDR3 DNA follows: TGTGCCATCAGTGACGCGGGCCAACCCGGGGAGACCCAGTACTTC. Translating gives CAISDAGQPGETQYF.

V and J are TRBV30 and TRBJ1-3, with TRBD1 identical over 7 bases. Trimming at V came to 0 bases and at J to 0 bases, leaving 11 bases not matched to a gene. There are 18 residues in the CDR3. Germline V CDR1 and CDR2: GTSNPN, SVGIG (reference sequence). CDR3 in amino acids: CAWSVGWTGRLSGNTIYF. In nucleotides, the CDR3 is TGTGCCTGGAGTGTAGGATGGACAGGCCGACTCTCTGGAAACACCATATATTTT.

A few counts support this clone. CDR3 amino acids: CASSILGGAYGYTF. Here the CDR3 DNA reads TGTGCCAGTAGTATTCTAGGGGGCGCCTATGGCTACACCTTC. This chain connects TRBV19 to TRBJ1-2; TRBD1 matches 7 bases. The V gene's germline CDR1 is LNHDA and CDR2 SQIVND (reference sequence). The CDR3 extends over 14 amino acids. V lost 3 bases to trimming and J lost 4 bases; unmatched junction nucleotides: 5.